This TCR beta chain was found in a study of T cells after yellow fever vaccination. TCRdb reprocessed the 5' RACE reads with MiXCR, giving one entry per CDR3 protein. Of some 600,000 distinct CDR3 sequences listed, more than 9% were seen once; the top ten hold more than 12%. This clonotype was observed a few times. What it binds is not known. Study-wide results and caveats: Peak timing came faster in the weaker secondary response, day 5 versus 15. The presence of abundant clonotypes contaminating from the bulk population was possible in FACS-sorted repertoires.

V was clipped by 2 bases and J by 3 bases; unmatched bases: 5. The CDR3 loop spans 15 amino acids. CDR1 SGHDT and CDR2 YYEEEE come from the germline V gene. V is TRBV5-6 and J is TRBJ1-5; 7 positions agree with TRBD1. The clonotype was recovered from a man aged 25 to 40 who received the YFV17D yellow fever vaccine. The source material was PBMCs, sampled on the day of the yellow fever booster vaccination. In DNA, the CDR3 is TGTGCCAGCAGCTTTGGGGGACAGAACAATCAGCCCCAGCATTTT. This gives the protein CASSFGGQNNQPQHF.